This T cell receptor (beta chain) was captured in a study of beta chain features in type 1 diabetes. Study-wide points: Reduced insertions and increased deletions marked VDJ junctions in type 1 diabetes patients. Significant though moderate, a shortening of TCRB CDR3s appeared in all four CD4+ subsets of Type 1 diabetes patients. Because the template was cDNA, high-expressing cells might be over-represented.

Trimming took off 5 bases at V and 0 bases at J, with 7 bases between the two ends. This CDR3 has 13 amino acids. Germline CDR1 SGHTA, CDR2 FQGTGA. With respect to this clone: What it binds is not known. Other DNA sequences in this specimen translate into the identical CDR3.

All of the isolated RNA was reverse transcribed, so expressed TCRB transcripts were sequenced. For naive, central memory and regulatory T cell samples, reads averaged about 3.7 million. Sequencing used immunoSEQ multiplex PCR; TCRdb keeps in-frame clones, though not all of them. This sample has over 200,000 clones, with approximately 10% found just once. The source of this sequence is a man aged 30-40 years with type 1 diabetes. This rearrangement joins TRBV7-3 to TRBJ1-1; no clear D. The specimen sequenced was naive CD4+ T cells from blood. The CDR3 DNA reads TGTGCCAGCAGCGCGGGATTGAACACTGAAGCTTTCTTT. Its protein is CASSAGLNTEAFF.